The T cell receptor beta chain under discussion was sequenced for a study of a mutant IDH1 vaccine in newly diagnosed glioma. Turning to the study itself: Patients under treatment included approximately 60% males and roughly 40% females and had a mean age of approximately 44 years.

Specified time point: baseline, week 1 (first vaccination visit). As for treatment: pre-vaccination baseline after standard-of-care therapy. Turning to this clone: The target antigen is unknown.

The assay was immunoSEQ multiplex PCR, and TCRdb's table has in-frame clones only and misses some. The data show about 59,000 clones, 75% to 95% seen once. Findings of the study overall: Apparently unrelated to pseudoprogression were changes in the top peripheral T cell clonotypes. Vaccination elicited immune responses in 90% to 95% of patients.

This TCR was recovered from a man aged 45-65 years with glioma. Sequenced here: PBMCs, sampled from a glioma patient treated with radiotherapy, temozolomide or both.

The CDR3: CASSPRLAGGPDTQYF. In DNA form, the CDR3 reads TGTGCCAGCAGCCCGCGACTAGCGGGGGGACCAGATACGCAGTATTTT. The J gene is TRBJ2-3, the V gene TRBV7-3; 13 bases are a match to TRBD2. The CDR3 totals 16 residues. The germline CDR1 and CDR2 sequences are SGHTA and FQGTGA. V shed 5 bases and J 4 bases; nucleotides not matched to a gene: 6.